This T cell receptor (beta chain) stems from a study of molecular identifiers for immune sequencing clone quantification. Across the whole study: Naive CD8 cell RNA, from roughly 20,000 or 100,000 cells, was split five ways in replicates, with four sequenced. Study-wide points: Clones carrying above 20 RNA copies accounted for over 98% of effector molecules, under 1% in naive cells.

Many counts were recorded for this clonotype. The antigen is unknown. Previously described methods and listed TCR primers were employed for the bulk TCR libraries. Via MiXCR, TCRdb re-called the PCR reads, giving one row per CDR3 protein. Of about 100,000 distinct CDR3 sequences in the sample, roughly 38% were seen once. The source of this sequence is a human donor in good health. Some libraries in this study had Jurkat cell RNA spiked in. Sequenced: naive CD8+ T cells from blood, with Jurkat cell RNA spiked in. Documented subset: FACS-sorted CD8+CD4-CCR7+CD45RA+ naive T cells.

CDR3 residues: CASSQGTGYEQYF. CDR3 nucleotides: TGTGCCAGCAGCCAGGGGACCGGATACGAGCAGTACTTC. V and J are TRBV7-8 and TRBJ2-7, with D maybe TRBD1 (6 bases). V shed 5 bases and J shed 4 bases, with 12 bases lying between them. Germline V CDR1 and CDR2: SGHVS, FQNEAQ. This CDR3 spans 13 amino acids.